This T cell receptor (beta chain) was captured by sequencing in a study of cytotoxic CD8 clonotypes in ibrutinib-treated CLL. This clone was observed a few times. Assay: immunoSEQ multiplex PCR; the TCRdb copy retains only in-frame clones and omits some. There are over 120,000 clones in the sample; about four fifths occur only once, and 9.5% to 15% lies in the top ten. Deletions cut 4 bases from V and 6 bases from J, with 12 bases between. CDR3 length: 14 amino acids. Per germline, CDR1 LGHNA and CDR2 YNFKEQ. Sequenced here: PBMCs, sampled after 12 months of ibrutinib treatment. This chain links TRBV4-2 with TRBJ1-4, with TRBD1 as a possible D gene (6 bases). The sequence was obtained from a human donor with chronic lymphocytic leukemia. The CDR3 protein is CASSPGGEDEKLFF. The CDR3 bases are TGTGCCAGCAGCCCGGGGGGCGAGGATGAAAAACTGTTTTTT.